The rows below give T cell receptor beta chains drawn from one sample of a study of early T cells in non-severe SARS-CoV-2 infection. MiXCR, applied by TCRdb to the 5' RACE reads, yields one record per CDR3 protein. The table lists about 77,000 distinct CDR3 sequences, about a sixth of them singletons. Sequenced: whole blood. The receptors were gathered from an adult who was a healthcare worker with PCR-confirmed SARS-CoV-2 infection or an uninfected control (not recorded which). Both conserved end residues are part of each CDR3. The order of the fields is J gene, V gene, D gene, clone size, CDR3 protein, CDR3 DNA. D genes are given only for firm matches. Some rows have no size entry. The others give once, few or many, or a class for an expanded clone.

>TRBJ1-5|TRBV6-5|TRBD1|few
CASSRKGQGRNQPQHF
TGTGCCAGCAGTCGAAAAGGACAGGGCCGCAATCAGCCCCAGCATTTT
>TRBJ2-5|TRBV4-2|.|.
CASSQMRFGGEGETQYF
TGTGCCAGCAGCCAAATGAGGTTTGGGGGAGAGGGGGAGACCCAGTACTTC
>TRBJ2-3|TRBV29-1|.|.
CSVGLGQGLGDTQYF
TGCAGCGTTGGGCTGGGGCAGGGACTTGGGGATACGCAGTATTTT
>TRBJ1-3|TRBV7-3|.|few
CASYLGRISSSGNTIYF
TGTGCCAGCTACCTAGGGAGGATCTCGAGCTCTGGAAACACCATATATTTT
>TRBJ1-2|TRBV30|TRBD1|.
CAWTGQGASGYTF
TGTGCCTGGACCGGACAGGGGGCTTCTGGCTACACCTTC
>TRBJ2-3|TRBV7-3|.|few
CASSPQGLGSTDTQYF
TGTGCCAGCAGCCCCCAGGGTTTAGGGAGCACAGATACGCAGTATTTT
>TRBJ2-3|TRBV19|.|.
CASSILGGTDTQYF
TGTGCCAGTAGTATCCTGGGGGGCACAGATACGCAGTATTTT
>TRBJ1-5|TRBV30|.|few
CAWSSDTEANQPQHF
TGTGCCTGGAGTTCCGACACAGAGGCCAATCAGCCCCAGCATTTT
>TRBJ2-3|TRBV2|.|once
CASSEERTDNTQYF
TGTGCCAGCAGTGAAGAGAGGACGGATAATACGCAGTATTTT
>TRBJ2-2|TRBV7-8|.|.
CASSLAPGELFF
TGTGCCAGCAGCTTAGCCCCCGGGGAGCTGTTTTTT
>TRBJ2-7|TRBV29-1|.|.
CSARSDGEYEQYF
TGCAGCGCTAGGTCGGACGGGGAGTACGAGCAGTACTTC
>TRBJ2-6|TRBV29-1|.|.
CSVRSRQGGFSGANVLTF
TGCAGCGTCCGATCCCGGCAGGGAGGATTCTCTGGGGCCAACGTCCTGACTTTC
>TRBJ2-3|TRBV10-1|TRBD2|.
CASSGLAGGISTDTQYF
TGCGCCAGCAGTGGACTAGCGGGAGGGATAAGCACAGATACGCAGTATTTT
>TRBJ2-5|TRBV20-1|.|.
CSATKQGFRETQYF
TGCAGTGCTACAAAACAGGGCTTTCGAGAGACCCAGTACTTC
>TRBJ2-7|TRBV21-1|.|.
CASSRAGLSYEQYF
TGTGCCAGCAGCAGAGCGGGCCTCTCCTACGAGCAGTACTTC
>TRBJ1-1|TRBV4-1|.|medium-sized
CASSPVGGANTEAFF
TGCGCCAGCAGCCCCGTGGGGGGGGCTAACACTGAAGCTTTCTTT
>TRBJ1-5|TRBV24-1|TRBD1|few
CATSAGQTDQPQHF
TGTGCCACCAGTGCGGGACAGACAGATCAGCCCCAGCATTTT
>TRBJ1-6|TRBV28|.|.
CASSSSRANNSPLHF
TGTGCCAGCAGTTCCTCCAGGGCTAATAATTCACCCCTCCACTTT
>TRBJ2-7|TRBV12-3/TRBV12-4|.|.
CASSIGVALSSYEQYF
TGTGCCAGCAGTATCGGAGTAGCGCTTAGCTCCTACGAGCAGTACTTC
>TRBJ2-7|TRBV24-1|.|.
CATSDSTYEQYF
TGTGCCACCAGTGATTCCACCTACGAGCAGTACTTC
>TRBJ2-7|TRBV20-1|TRBD2|.
CSARGGGTSGTYEQYF
TGCAGTGCTAGAGGAGGCGGGACTAGCGGGACCTACGAGCAGTACTTC
>TRBJ1-5|TRBV7-2|.|.
CASSLSASGDRPQHF
TGTGCCAGCAGCCTATCCGCGAGCGGGGACCGGCCCCAGCATTTT
>TRBJ2-7|TRBV12-3/TRBV12-4|TRBD2|.
CASKRGTNEQYF
TGTGCCAGCAAGCGGGGTACTAACGAGCAGTACTTC
>TRBJ1-5|TRBV20-1|TRBD1|few
CSARDRGRGRQPQHF
TGCAGTGCTAGAGATAGGGGCAGGGGGAGGCAGCCCCAGCATTTT
>TRBJ2-3|TRBV6-5|TRBD2|.
CASSSGTSLDTQYF
TGTGCCAGCAGTTCGGGGACTAGCTTGGATACGCAGTATTTT
>TRBJ2-3|TRBV11-2|.|.
CASRRTSRGWATDTQYF
TGTGCCAGCAGACGGACCTCTCGGGGGTGGGCCACAGATACGCAGTATTTT
>TRBJ2-1|TRBV5-5|.|.
CASSLGTTVYNEQFF
TGTGCCAGCAGCTTGGGGACTACGGTCTACAATGAGCAGTTCTTC
>TRBJ2-7|TRBV7-9|.|few
CASSHPNSYEQYF
TGTGCCAGCAGCCACCCAAACAGCTACGAGCAGTACTTC
>TRBJ2-2|TRBV12-3/TRBV12-4|TRBD1|few
CASSRGTGKNTGELFF
TGTGCCAGCAGTCGCGGGACAGGGAAAAACACCGGGGAGCTGTTTTTT
>TRBJ2-7|TRBV11-2|TRBD1|few
CASSFTGGHEQYF
TGTGCCAGCAGCTTCACAGGGGGGCACGAGCAGTACTTC
>TRBJ2-3|TRBV19|TRBD2|few
CASSMTSGSSSTDTQYF
TGTGCCAGTAGTATGACTAGCGGGTCATCTAGCACAGATACGCAGTATTTT
>TRBJ2-3|TRBV7-8|TRBD2|few
CASSARLAGALDTQYF
TGTGCCAGCAGCGCGCGACTAGCGGGGGCCCTGGATACGCAGTATTTT
>TRBJ2-2|TRBV29-1|TRBD2|.
CSGGRGVTGELFF
TGCAGCGGAGGACGGGGGGTCACCGGGGAGCTGTTTTTT
>TRBJ2-7|TRBV5-1|TRBD1|.
CASSSQGTGYEQYF
TGCGCCAGCAGCTCGCAAGGGACAGGGTACGAGCAGTACTTC
>TRBJ2-2|TRBV12-5|TRBD2|few
CASGLPPGTSGVTGELFF
TGTGCTAGTGGTTTGCCGCCCGGGACTAGCGGAGTTACCGGGGAGCTGTTTTTT
>TRBJ1-2|TRBV11-2|.|.
CASSPRVSSGYTF
TGTGCCAGCAGCCCGAGGGTATCTAGTGGCTACACCTTC
>TRBJ1-6|TRBV7-9|TRBD1|few
CASSYRQGENSPLHF
TGTGCCAGCAGCTACCGGCAGGGGGAGAATTCACCCCTCCACTTT